The 6 T cell receptor beta chains given below trace back to one sample, sequenced in a study of chemoradiotherapy in HPV16-positive cancers (dated by TCRdb to 2022 to 2024). The receptor library was made with the immunoSEQ multiplex PCR assay. TCRdb carries this immuneACCESS record with in-frame sequences only. Its versions omit some clonotypes, under half of them owing to an unresolved V gene in the studies checked, with the rest unexplained. This sample gives roughly 34,000 clones in total; around 87% of them show up just once. The ten largest clones add up to around 2.3% of the sample. The material sequenced was blood, taken from a patient who underwent chemoradiotherapy. All receptors come from a human donor with HPV-associated anogenital cancer.

This chain joins TRBV7-9 and TRBJ2-5; 7 bases are a match to TRBD1. J lost 5 bases, V lost 5 bases, and 11 bases had no gene match. The CDR3 extends over 15 amino acids. The germline V gene has CDR1 SEHNR and CDR2 FQNEAQ (reference sequence). The CDR3 DNA reads as TGTGCCAGCAGCGTCCCAGGGGGAGTTCGGGAGACCCAGTACTTC. As protein: CASSVPGGVRETQYF.

V usage is TRBV7-2 and J usage is TRBJ2-7; tentatively, D is TRBD2 (6 bases). Germline V lookup: CDR1 SGHTA, CDR2 FQGNSA. The CDR3 spans 16 residues. With 5 bases removed from V and 2 bases from J, the gap between germline ends came to 19 bases. CDR3 sequence (DNA): TGTGCCAGCAGCCCCCGGACCGCGACTAGGGCCTACGAGCAGTACTTC. Translating gives CASSPRTATRAYEQYF. Looking up the rest from reference TRBV7-2 and TRBJ2-7 gives the full variable domain: GAGVSQSPSNKVTEKGKDVELRCDPISGHTALYWYRQSLGQGLEFLIYFQGNSAPDKSGLPSDRFSAERTGGSVSTLTIQRTQQEDSAVYLCASSPRTATRAYEQYFGPGTRLTVT.

V usage is TRBV9 and J usage is TRBJ1-3, with 9 bases matching TRBD1. Germline CDR1 SGDLS, CDR2 YYNGEE. This CDR3 is 15 amino acids long. The trim removed 4 bases at V and 0 bases at J, leaving 2 bases unmatched. The CDR3: CASSLTGGSGNTIYF. The CDR3 DNA reads TGTGCCAGCAGCTTGACAGGGGGCTCTGGAAACACCATATATTTT.

The V call is TRBV10-2, the J call TRBJ2-1; no definite D call. The CDR3 runs 11 residues. V was pared by 4 bases and J by 8 bases, with 6 bases between. In germline, CDR1 is WSHSY, CDR2 SAAADI. This chain's CDR3 is CASSVWDEQFF. In DNA, the CDR3 is TGCGCCAGCAGTGTTTGGGATGAGCAGTTCTTC.

The V call is TRBV5-5, the J call TRBJ1-6, with no clear D. Trimming pared 4 bases from V and 9 bases from J, leaving 11 bases between. The CDR3 covers 13 residues. The germline CDR1 and CDR2 sequences are SGHKS and YYEKEE (reference sequence). The chain's CDR3 is CASSLEDGSPLHF. CDR3 in DNA: TGTGCCAGCAGCCTAGAAGACGGTTCACCCCTCCACTTT.

This chain uses TRBV5-6 with TRBJ2-2; 14 bases fit TRBD2. The CDR3 runs to 17 residues. Germline V gene sequence: CDR1 SGHDT, CDR2 YYEEEE. With V trimmed by 0 bases and J by 7 bases, 5 bases remained unmatched. CDR3 residues: CASSLARTSGGYGELFF. DNA of the CDR3: TGTGCCAGCAGCTTGGCCAGGACTAGCGGGGGGTACGGGGAGCTGTTTTTT.